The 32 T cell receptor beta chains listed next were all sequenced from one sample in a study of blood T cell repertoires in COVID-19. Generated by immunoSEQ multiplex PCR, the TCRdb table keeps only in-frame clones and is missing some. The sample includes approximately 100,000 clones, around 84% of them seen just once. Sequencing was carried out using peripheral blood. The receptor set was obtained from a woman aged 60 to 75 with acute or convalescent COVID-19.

The CDR3 DNA reads as TGCGCCAGCAGCTTGCTCAGAACGGGGAACACTGAAGCTTTCTTT. Protein: CASSLLRTGNTEAFF. The V gene is TRBV5-1, the J gene TRBJ1-1; no definite D call. The CDR3 has 15 residues. Trimming shortened V by 1 base and J by 1 base, and 11 bases separated the two germline ends. The germline V gene encodes CDR1 SGHRS and CDR2 YFSETQ.

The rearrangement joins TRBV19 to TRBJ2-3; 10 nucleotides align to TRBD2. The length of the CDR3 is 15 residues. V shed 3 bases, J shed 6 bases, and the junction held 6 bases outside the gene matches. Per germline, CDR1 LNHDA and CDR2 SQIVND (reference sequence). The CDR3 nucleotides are TGTGCCAGTAGTATGGCTAGCGGGGGTCTTGATACGCAGTATTTT. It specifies CASSMASGGLDTQYF.

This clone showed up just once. CDR3 residues: CASSLFQGYGYTF. DNA for the CDR3: TGTGCCAGCAGTTTATTTCAGGGATATGGCTACACCTTC. The V and J genes are TRBV27 and TRBJ1-2; possible D gene TRBD1, 5 bases. This CDR3 is 13 amino acids long. Germline lookup yields CDR1 MNHEY and CDR2 SMNVEV (reference sequence). V gave up 1 base and J gave up 5 bases, with 8 bases separating them.

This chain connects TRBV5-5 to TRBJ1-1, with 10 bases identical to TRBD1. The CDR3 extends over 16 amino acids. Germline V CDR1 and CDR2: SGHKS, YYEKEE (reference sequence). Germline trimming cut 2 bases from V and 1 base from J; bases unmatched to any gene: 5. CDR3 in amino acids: CASSFRQGAGNTEAFF. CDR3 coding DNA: TGTGCCAGCAGCTTCAGACAGGGGGCAGGGAACACTGAAGCTTTCTTT.

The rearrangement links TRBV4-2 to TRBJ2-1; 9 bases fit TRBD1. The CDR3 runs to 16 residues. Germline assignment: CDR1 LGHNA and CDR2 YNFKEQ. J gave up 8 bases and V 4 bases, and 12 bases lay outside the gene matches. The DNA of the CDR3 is TGTGCCAGCAGCCGCGCCGGGACAGGGCTTAGTTATGAGCAGTTCTTC. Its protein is CASSRAGTGLSYEQFF.

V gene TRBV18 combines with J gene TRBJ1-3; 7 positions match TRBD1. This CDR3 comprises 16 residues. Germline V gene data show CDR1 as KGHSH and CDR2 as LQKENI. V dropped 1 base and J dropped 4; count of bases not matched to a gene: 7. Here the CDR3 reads CASSPLATGQGNTIYF. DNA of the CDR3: TGTGCCAGCTCACCACTCGCGACAGGGCAAGGAAACACCATATATTTT. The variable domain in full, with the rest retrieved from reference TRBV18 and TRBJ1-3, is NAGVMQNPRHLVRRRGQEARLRCSPMKGHSHVYWYRQLPEEGLKFMVYLQKENIIDESGMPKERFSAEFPKEGPSILRIQQVVRGDSAAYFCASSPLATGQGNTIYFGEGSWLTVV.

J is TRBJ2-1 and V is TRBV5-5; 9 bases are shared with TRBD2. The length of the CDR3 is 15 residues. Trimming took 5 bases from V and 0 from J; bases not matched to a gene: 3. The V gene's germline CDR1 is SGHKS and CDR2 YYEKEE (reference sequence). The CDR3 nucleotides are TGTGCCAGCAGTAGCGGGGGTGTCTCCTACAATGAGCAGTTCTTC. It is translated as CASSSGGVSYNEQFF.

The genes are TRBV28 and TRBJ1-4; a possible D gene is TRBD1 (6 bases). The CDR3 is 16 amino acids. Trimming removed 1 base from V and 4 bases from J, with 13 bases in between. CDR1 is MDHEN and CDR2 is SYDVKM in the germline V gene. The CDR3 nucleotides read TGTGCCAGCAGTTTATTCAGAGGACAGAGTAATGAAAAACTGTTTTTT. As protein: CASSLFRGQSNEKLFF.

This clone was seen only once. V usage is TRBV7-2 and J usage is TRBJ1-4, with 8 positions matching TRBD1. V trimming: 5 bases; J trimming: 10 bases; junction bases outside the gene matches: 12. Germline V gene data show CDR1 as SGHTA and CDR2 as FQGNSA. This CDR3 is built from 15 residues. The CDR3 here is CASSPTGVGYGKLFF. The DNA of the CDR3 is TGTGCCAGCAGCCCGACAGGGGTGGGGTATGGAAAACTGTTTTTT.

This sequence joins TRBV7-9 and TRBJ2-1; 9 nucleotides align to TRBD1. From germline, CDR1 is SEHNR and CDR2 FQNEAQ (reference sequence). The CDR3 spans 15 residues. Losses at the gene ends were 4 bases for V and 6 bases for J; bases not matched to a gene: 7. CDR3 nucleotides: TGTGCCAGCAGCTCCGGGACAGGGTTACGCAATGAGCAGTTCTTC. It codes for CASSSGTGLRNEQFF.

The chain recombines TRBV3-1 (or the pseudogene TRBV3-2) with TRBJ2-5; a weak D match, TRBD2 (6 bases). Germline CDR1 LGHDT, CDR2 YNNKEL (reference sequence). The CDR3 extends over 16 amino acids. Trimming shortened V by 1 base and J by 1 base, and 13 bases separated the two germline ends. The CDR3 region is CASSQGARGTQETQYF. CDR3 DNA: TGTGCCAGCAGCCAAGGGGCTCGGGGGACCCAAGAGACCCAGTACTTC.

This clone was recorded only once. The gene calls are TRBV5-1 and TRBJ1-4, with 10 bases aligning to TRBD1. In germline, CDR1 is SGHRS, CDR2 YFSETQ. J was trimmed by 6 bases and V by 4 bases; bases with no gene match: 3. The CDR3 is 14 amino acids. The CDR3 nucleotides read TGCGCCAGCAGCCGGGACAGGGGCGATGAAAAACTGTTTTTT. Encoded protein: CASSRDRGDEKLFF. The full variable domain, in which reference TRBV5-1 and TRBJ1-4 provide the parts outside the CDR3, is KAGVTQTPRYLIKTRGQQVTLSCSPISGHRSVSWYQQTPGQGLQFLFEYFSETQRNKGNFPGRFSGRQFSNSRSEMNVSTLELGDSALYLCASSRDRGDEKLFFGSGTQLSVL.

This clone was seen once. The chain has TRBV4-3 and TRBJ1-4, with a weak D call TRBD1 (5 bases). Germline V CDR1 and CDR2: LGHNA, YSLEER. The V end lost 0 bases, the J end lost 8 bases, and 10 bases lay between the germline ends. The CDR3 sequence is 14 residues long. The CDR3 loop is CASSQDQGGEKLFF. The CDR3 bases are TGCGCCAGCAGCCAAGACCAGGGAGGAGAAAAACTGTTTTTT.

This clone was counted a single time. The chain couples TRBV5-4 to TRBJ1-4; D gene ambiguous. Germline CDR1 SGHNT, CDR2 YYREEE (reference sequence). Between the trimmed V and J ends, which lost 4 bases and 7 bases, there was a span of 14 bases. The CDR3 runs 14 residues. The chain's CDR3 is CASSPNSGGEKLFF. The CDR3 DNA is TGTGCCAGCAGCCCAAACAGCGGTGGTGAAAAACTGTTTTTT. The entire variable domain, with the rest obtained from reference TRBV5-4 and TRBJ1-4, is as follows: ETGVTQSPTHLIKTRGQQVTLRCSSQSGHNTVSWYQQALGQGPQFIFQYYREEENGRGNFPPRFSGLQFPNYSSELNVNALELDDSALYLCASSPNSGGEKLFFGSGTQLSVL.

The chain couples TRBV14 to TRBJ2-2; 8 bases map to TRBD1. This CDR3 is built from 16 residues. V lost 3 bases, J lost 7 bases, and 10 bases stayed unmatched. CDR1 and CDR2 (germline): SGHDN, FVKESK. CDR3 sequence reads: CASSHPGQGGYGELFF. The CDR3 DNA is TGTGCCAGCAGCCACCCTGGACAGGGTGGTTACGGGGAGCTGTTTTTT.

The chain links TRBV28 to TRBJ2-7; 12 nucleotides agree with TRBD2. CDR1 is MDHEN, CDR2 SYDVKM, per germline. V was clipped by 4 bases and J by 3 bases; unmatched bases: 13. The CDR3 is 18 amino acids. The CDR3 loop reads CASSSGFGLAGTYYEQYF. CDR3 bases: TGTGCCAGCAGTTCTGGATTTGGACTAGCGGGAACCTACTACGAGCAGTACTTC.

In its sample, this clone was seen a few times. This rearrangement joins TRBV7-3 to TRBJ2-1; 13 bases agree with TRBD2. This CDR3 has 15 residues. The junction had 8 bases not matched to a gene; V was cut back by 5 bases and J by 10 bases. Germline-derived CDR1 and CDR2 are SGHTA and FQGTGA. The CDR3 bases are TGTGCCAGCAGCCCCGGGACTAGCGGGGCGGGCGAGCAGTTCTTC. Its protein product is CASSPGTSGAGEQFF. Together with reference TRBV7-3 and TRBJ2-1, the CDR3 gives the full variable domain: GAGVSQTPSNKVTEKGKYVELRCDPISGHTALYWYRQSLGQGPEFLIYFQGTGAADDSGLPNDRFFAVRPEGSVSTLKIQRTERGDSAVYLCASSPGTSGAGEQFFGPGTRLTVL.

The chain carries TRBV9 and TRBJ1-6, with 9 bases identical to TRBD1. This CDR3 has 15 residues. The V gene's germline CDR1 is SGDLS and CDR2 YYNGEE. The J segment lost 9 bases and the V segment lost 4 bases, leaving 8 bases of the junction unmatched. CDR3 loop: CASSPEGTGSSPLHF. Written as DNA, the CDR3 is TGTGCCAGCAGCCCAGAGGGGACAGGGTCTTCACCCCTCCACTTT.

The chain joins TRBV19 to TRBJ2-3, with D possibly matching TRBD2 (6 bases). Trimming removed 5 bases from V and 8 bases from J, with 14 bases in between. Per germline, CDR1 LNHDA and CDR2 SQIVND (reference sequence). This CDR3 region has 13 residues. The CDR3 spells CASSSLVRGTQYF. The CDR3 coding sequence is TGTGCCAGTAGTTCCCTGGTGCGGGGTACGCAGTATTTT.

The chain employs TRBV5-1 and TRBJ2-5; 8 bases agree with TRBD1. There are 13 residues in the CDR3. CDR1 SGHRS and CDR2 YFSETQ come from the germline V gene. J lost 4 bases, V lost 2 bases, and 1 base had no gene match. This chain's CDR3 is CASSLQGGETQYF. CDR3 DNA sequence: TGCGCCAGCAGCTTACAGGGGGGAGAGACCCAGTACTTC.

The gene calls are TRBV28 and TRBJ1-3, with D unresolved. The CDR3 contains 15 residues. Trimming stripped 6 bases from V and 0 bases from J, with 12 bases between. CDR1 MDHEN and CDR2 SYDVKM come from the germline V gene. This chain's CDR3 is CASSRDPSSGNTIYF. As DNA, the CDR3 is TGTGCCAGCAGCCGAGACCCTAGCTCTGGAAACACCATATATTTT. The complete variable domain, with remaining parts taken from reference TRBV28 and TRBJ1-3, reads DVKVTQSSRYLVKRTGEKVFLECVQDMDHENMFWYRQDPGLGLRLIYFSYDVKMKEKGDIPEGYSVSREKKERFSLILESASTNQTSMYLCASSRDPSSGNTIYFGEGSWLTVV.

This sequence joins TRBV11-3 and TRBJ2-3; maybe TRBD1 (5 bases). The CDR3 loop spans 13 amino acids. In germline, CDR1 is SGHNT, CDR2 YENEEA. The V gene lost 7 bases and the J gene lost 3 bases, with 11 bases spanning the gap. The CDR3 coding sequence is TGTGCCAGCACCTTTCAGGGAACAGATACGCAGTATTTT. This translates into CASTFQGTDTQYF.

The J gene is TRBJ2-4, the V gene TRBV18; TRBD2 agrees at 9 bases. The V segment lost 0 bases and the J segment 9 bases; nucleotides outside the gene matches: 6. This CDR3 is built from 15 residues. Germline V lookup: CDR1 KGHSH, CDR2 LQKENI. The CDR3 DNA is TGTGCCAGCTCACCACCGGCGGGGGGGTCGAGCATTCAGTACTTC. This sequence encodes CASSPPAGGSSIQYF.

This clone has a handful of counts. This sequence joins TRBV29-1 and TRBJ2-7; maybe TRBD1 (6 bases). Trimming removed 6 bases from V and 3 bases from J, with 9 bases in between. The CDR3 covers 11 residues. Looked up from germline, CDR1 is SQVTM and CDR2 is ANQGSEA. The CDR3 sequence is CSVTDSYEQYF. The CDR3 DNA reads TGCAGCGTAACGGACAGCTACGAGCAGTACTTC.

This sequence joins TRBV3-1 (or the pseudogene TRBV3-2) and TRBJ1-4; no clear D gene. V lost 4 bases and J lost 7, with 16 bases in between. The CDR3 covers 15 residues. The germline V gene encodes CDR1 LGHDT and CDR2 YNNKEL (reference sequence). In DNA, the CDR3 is TGTGCCAGCAGCCCGAGGGATCAAAGAGGTGAAAAACTGTTTTTT. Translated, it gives CASSPRDQRGEKLFF.

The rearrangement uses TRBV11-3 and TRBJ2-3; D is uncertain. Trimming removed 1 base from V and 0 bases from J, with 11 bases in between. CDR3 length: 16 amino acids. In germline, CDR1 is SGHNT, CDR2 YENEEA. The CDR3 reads CASSLVVASSTDTQYF. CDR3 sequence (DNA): TGTGCCAGCAGCTTAGTAGTCGCGTCCAGCACAGATACGCAGTATTTT.

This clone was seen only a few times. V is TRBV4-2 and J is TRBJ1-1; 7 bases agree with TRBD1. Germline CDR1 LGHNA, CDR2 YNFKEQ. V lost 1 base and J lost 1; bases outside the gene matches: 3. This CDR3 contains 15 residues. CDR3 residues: CASSQVSGGNTEAFF. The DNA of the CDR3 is TGTGCCAGCAGCCAAGTTTCAGGGGGGAACACTGAAGCTTTCTTT.

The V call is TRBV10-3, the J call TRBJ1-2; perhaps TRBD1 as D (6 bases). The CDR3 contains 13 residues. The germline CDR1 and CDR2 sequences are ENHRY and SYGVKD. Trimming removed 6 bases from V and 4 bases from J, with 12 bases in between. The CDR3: CAISRDTSYGYTF. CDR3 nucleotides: TGTGCCATCAGCCGGGACACCTCCTATGGCTACACCTTC.

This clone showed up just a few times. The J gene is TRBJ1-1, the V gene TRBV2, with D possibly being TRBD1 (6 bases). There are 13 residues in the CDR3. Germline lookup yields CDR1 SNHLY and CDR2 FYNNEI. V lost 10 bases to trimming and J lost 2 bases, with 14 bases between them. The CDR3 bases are TGTGCCACCCGGGGGGCGGAAAACACTGAAGCTTTCTTT. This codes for CATRGAENTEAFF. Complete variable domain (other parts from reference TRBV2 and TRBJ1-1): EPEVTQTPSHQVTQMGQEVILRCVPISNHLYFYWYRQILGQKVEFLVSFYNNEISEKSEIFDDQFSVERPDGSNFTLKIRSTKLEDSAMYFCATRGAENTEAFFGQGTRLTVV.

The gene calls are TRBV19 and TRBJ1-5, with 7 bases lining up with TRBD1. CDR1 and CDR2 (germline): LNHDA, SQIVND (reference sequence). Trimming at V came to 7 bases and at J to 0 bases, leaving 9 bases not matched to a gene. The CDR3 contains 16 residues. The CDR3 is CASIRTGTASNQPQHF. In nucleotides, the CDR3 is TGTGCCAGTATTCGAACCGGGACAGCTAGCAATCAGCCCCAGCATTTT.

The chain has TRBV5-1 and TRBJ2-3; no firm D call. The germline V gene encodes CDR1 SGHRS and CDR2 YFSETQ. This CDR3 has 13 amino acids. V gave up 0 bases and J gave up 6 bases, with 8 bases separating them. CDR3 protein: CASSLGGRDTQYF. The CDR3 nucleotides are TGCGCCAGCAGCTTGGGAGGCCGTGATACGCAGTATTTT.

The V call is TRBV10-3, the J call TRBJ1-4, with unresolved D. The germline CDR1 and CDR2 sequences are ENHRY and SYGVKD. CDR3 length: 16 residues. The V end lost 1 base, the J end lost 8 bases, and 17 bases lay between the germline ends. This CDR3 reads CAISEWGGMGSEKLFF. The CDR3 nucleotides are TGTGCCATCAGTGAGTGGGGAGGGATGGGGAGCGAAAAACTGTTTTTT.